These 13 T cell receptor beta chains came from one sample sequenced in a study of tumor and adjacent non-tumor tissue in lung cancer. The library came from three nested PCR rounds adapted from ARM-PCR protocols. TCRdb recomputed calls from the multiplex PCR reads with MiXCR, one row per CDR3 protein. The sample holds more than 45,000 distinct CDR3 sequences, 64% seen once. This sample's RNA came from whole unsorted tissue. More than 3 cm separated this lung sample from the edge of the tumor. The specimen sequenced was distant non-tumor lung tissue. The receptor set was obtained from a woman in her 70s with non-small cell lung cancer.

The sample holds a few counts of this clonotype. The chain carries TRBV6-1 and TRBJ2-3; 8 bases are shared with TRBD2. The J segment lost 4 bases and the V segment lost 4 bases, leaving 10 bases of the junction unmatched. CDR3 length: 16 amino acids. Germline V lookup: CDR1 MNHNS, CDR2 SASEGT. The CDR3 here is CASSAREGPSPDTQYF. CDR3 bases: TGTGCCAGCAGTGCCCGGGAGGGCCCCTCTCCAGATACGCAGTATTTT.

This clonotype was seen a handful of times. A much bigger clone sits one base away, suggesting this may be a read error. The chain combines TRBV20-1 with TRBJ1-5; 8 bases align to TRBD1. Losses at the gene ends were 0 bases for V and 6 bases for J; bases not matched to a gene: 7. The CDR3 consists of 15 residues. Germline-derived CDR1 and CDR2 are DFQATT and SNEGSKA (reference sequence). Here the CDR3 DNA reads TGCAGTGCTAGAGATGACAGGGGTTTCATTCAGCCCCAGCATTTT. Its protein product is CSARDDRGFIQPQHF.

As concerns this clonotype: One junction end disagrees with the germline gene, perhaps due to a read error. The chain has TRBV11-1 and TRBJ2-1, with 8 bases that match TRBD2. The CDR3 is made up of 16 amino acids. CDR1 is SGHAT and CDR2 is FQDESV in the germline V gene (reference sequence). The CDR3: CASSLALAGLYNVQFF. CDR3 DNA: TGTGCCAGCAGTTTAGCGCTAGCGGGCCTGTACAATGTGCAGTTCTTC.

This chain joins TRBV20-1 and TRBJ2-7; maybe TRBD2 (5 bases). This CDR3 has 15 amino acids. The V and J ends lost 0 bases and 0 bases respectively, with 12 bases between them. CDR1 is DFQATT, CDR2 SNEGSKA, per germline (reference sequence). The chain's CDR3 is CSARDLATISYEQYF. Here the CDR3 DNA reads TGCAGTGCTAGAGACCTAGCCACGATCTCCTACGAGCAGTACTTC.

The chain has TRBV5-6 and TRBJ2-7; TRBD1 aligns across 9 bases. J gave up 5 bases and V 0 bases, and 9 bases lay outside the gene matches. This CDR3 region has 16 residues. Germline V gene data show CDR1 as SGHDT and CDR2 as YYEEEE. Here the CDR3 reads CASSLVTGTGFNEQYF. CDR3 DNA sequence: TGTGCCAGCAGCTTGGTTACCGGGACAGGGTTTAACGAGCAGTACTTC.

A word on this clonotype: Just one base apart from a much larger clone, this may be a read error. This chain's CDR3 is CSAQHRESGNKPQHF. The DNA for the CDR3 is TGCAGTGCCCAGCACAGGGAGAGTGGCAATAAGCCCCAGCATTTT. V and J are TRBV20-1 and TRBJ1-5, with D perhaps TRBD1 (6 bases). The CDR3 spans 15 residues. Germline V lookup: CDR1 DFQATT, CDR2 SNEGSKA (reference sequence).

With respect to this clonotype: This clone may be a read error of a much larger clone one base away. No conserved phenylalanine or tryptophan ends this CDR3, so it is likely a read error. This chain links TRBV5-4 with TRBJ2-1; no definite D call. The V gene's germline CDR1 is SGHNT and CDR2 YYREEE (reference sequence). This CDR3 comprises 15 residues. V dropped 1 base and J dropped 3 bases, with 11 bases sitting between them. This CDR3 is CASSLPGLNYNEQFI. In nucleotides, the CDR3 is TGTGCCAGCAGCTTGCCGGGCCTCAACTACAATGAGCAGTTCATC.

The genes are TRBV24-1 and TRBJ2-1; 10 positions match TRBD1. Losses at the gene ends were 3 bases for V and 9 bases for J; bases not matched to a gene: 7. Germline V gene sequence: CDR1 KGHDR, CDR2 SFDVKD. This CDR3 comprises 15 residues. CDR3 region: CATSDIRQGAAEQFF. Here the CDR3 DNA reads TGTGCCACCAGTGATATTAGACAGGGGGCCGCTGAGCAGTTCTTC.

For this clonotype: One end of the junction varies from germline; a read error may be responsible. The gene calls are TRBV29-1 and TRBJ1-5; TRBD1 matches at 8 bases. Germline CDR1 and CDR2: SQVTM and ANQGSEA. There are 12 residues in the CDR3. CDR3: CNVGQDNRPQHF. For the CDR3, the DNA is TGCAACGTGGGACAGGACAATCGGCCCCAGCATTTT.

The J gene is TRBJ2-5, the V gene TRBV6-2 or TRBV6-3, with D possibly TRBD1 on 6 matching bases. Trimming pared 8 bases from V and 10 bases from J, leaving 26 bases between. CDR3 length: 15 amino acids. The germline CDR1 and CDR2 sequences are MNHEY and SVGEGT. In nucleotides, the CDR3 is TGTGCCAGCGGACAGACGACAAGGCCACAACGGGGCCAGTACTTC. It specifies CASGQTTRPQRGQYF.

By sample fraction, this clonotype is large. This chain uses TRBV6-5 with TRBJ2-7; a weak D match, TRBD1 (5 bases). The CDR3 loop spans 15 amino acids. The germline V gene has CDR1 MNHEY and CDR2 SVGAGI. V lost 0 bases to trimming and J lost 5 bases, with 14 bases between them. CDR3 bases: TGTGCCAGCAGTTACTCGATCCACCAGGGCCACGAGCAGTACTTC. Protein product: CASSYSIHQGHEQYF.

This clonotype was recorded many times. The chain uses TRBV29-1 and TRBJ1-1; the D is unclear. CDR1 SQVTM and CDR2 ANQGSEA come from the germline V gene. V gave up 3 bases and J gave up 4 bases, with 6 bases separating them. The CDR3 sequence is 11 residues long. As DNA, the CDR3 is TGCAGCGTTGAGACGGGCACTGAAGCTTTCTTT. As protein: CSVETGTEAFF.

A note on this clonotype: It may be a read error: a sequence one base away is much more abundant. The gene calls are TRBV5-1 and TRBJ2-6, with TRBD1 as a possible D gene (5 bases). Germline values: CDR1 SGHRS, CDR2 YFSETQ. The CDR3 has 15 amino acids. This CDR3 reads CTSTTGATGANVLTF. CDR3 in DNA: TGCACCAGCACCACAGGTGCTACTGGGGCCAACGTCCTGACTTTC. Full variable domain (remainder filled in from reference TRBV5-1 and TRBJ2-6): KAGVTQTPRYLIKTRGQQVTLSCSPISGHRSVSWYQQTPGQGLQFLFEYFSETQRNKGNFPGRFSGRQFSNSRSEMNVSTLELGDSALYLCTSTTGATGANVLTFGAGSRLTVL.